This T cell receptor (beta chain) stems from a study of beta chain features in type 1 diabetes. Study outcomes and limitations: Sequencing from cDNA could over-represent high-TCR-expressing cells. Shorter TCRB CDR3s, moderately but significantly so, were found in Type 1 diabetes patients in all four CD4+ subsets. Compared with healthy donors, patients appeared to share more similar naive, central memory and regulatory TCRB repertoires.

Sorting with CD45RO/CCR7/CD25/CD127/CD95/CD27 yielded naive, central memory, regulatory and stem-like memory CD4+ cells. Purity exceeded 98% in all sorted populations. Expressed TCRB transcripts got sequenced, as all isolated RNA was reverse transcribed. Data came from immunoSEQ multiplex PCR; TCRdb stores just in-frame clones and leaves some out. The sample has roughly 180,000 clones, 7% to 9% seen once; the top ten hold 0.5%. With regard to this clone: What it binds is unknown.

This receptor was identified in a man younger than 30 with type 1 diabetes. The specimen was central memory CD4+ T cells from blood.

The CDR3 bases are TGCGCCAGCAGTCACCCCCAGTGTAATTCCCCTTCACCCCTCCACTTT. It yields the protein CASSHPQCNSPSPLHF. The J gene is TRBJ1-6, the V gene TRBV23-1, with no clear D. TRBV23-1 is annotated as an ORF whose role is uncertain. The CDR3 has 16 residues. Between the trimmed V and J ends, which lost 3 bases and 9 bases, there was a span of 18 bases.